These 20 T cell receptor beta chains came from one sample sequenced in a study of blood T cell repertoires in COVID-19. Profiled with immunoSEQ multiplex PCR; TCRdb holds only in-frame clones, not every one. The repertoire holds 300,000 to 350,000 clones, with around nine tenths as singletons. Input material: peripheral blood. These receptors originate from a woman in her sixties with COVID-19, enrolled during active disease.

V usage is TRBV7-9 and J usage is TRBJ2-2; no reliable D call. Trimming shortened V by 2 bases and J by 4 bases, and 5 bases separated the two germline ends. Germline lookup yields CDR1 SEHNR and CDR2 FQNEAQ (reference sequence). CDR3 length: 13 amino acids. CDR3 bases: TGTGCCAGCAGCTTAATGGCCACCGGGGAGCTGTTTTTT. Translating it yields CASSLMATGELFF.

The DNA for the CDR3 is TGTGCCAGTAGTATTGGGAACAGGAATAATTCACCCCTCCACTTT. Its translation: CASSIGNRNNSPLHF. The chain uses TRBV19 and TRBJ1-6; TRBD1 might be the D (5 bases). This CDR3 region has 15 residues. Germline values: CDR1 LNHDA, CDR2 SQIVND (reference sequence). V was pared by 3 bases and J by 5 bases, with 11 bases between.

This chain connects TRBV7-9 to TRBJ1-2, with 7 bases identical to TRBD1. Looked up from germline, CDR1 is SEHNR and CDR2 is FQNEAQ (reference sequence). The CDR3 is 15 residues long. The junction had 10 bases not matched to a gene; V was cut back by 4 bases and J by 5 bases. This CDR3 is CASSSGDRAGYGYTF. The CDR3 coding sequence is TGTGCCAGCAGCTCGGGAGACAGGGCCGGGTATGGCTACACCTTC.

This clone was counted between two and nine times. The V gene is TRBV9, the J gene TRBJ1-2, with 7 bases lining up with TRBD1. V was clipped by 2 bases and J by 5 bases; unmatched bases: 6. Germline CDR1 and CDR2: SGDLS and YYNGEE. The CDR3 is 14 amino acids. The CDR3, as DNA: TGTGCCAGCAGCGTGGGACAGAGAACTTATGGCTACACCTTC. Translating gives CASSVGQRTYGYTF.

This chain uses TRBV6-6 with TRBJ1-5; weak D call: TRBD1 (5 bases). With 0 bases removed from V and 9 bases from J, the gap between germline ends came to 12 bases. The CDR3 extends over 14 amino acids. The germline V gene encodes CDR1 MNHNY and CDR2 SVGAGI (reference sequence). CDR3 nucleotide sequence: TGTGCCAGCAGTTACTCGAATCAGGGCGGGCCCCAGCATTTT. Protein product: CASSYSNQGGPQHF.

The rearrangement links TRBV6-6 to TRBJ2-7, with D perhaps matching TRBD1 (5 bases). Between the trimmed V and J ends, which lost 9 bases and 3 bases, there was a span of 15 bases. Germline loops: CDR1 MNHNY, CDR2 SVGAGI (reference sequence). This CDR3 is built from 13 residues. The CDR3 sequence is CASHDGQGYEQYF. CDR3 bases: TGTGCCAGTCACGACGGTCAGGGCTACGAGCAGTACTTC.

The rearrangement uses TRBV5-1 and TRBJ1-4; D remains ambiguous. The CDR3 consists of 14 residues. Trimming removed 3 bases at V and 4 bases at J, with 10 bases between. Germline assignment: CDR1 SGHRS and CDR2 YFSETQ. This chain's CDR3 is CASSSIPSNEKLFF. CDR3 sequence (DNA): TGCGCCAGCAGCTCTATACCAAGTAATGAAAAACTGTTTTTT.

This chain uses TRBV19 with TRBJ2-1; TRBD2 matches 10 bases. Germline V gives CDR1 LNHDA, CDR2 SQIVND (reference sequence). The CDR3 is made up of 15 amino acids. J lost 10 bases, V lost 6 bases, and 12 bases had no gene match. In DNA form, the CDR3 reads TGTGCCAGTAGGGGACTAAGCGGGGGGGCTAAGGAGCAGTTCTTC. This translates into CASRGLSGGAKEQFF.

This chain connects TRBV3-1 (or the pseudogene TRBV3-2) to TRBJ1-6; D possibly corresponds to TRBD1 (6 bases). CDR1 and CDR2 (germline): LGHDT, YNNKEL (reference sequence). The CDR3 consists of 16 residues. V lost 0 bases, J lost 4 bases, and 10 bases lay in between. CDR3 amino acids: CASSQDGRGYNSPLHF. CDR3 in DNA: TGTGCCAGCAGCCAAGATGGCAGGGGTTATAATTCACCCCTCCACTTT.

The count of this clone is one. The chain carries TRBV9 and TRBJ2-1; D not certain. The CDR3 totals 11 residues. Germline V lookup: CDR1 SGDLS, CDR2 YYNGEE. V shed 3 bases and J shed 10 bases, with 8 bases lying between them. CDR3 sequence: CASSDSREQFF. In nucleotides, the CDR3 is TGTGCCAGCAGCGATAGCCGGGAGCAGTTCTTC.

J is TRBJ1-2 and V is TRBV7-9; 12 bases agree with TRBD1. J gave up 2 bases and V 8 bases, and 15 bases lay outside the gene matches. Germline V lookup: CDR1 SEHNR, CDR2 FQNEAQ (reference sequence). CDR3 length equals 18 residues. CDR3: CASDTEWDRGLGNYGYTF. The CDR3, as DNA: TGTGCCAGCGACACTGAGTGGGACAGGGGGCTTGGAAACTATGGCTACACCTTC.

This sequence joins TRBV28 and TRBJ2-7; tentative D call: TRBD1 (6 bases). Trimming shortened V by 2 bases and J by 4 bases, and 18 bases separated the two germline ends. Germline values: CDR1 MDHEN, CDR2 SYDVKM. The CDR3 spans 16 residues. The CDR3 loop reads CASSLEFGQGSYEQYF. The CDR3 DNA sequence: TGTGCCAGCAGTTTAGAATTTGGGCAGGGGTCTTACGAGCAGTACTTC.

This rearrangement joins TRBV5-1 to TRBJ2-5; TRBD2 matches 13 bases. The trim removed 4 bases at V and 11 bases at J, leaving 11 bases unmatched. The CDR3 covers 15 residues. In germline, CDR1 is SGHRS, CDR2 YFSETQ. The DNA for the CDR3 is TGCGCCAGCAGCGGCGACGGGACTAGCGGGGCTATACAGTACTTC. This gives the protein CASSGDGTSGAIQYF.

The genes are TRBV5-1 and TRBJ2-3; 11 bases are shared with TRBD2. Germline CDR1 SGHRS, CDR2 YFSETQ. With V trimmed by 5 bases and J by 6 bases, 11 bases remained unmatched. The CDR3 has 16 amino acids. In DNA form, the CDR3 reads TGCGCCAGCAGGTATCTAGCGGGGGGCCCGGCCGATACGCAGTATTTT. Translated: CASRYLAGGPADTQYF.

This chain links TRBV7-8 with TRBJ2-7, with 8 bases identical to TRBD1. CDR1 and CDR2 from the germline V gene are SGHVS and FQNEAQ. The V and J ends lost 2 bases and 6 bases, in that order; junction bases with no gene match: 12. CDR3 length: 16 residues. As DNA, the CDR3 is TGTGCCAGCAGCTTAAGGTCAGGGGGCAAAGGGAGCGAGCAGTACTTC. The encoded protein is CASSLRSGGKGSEQYF.

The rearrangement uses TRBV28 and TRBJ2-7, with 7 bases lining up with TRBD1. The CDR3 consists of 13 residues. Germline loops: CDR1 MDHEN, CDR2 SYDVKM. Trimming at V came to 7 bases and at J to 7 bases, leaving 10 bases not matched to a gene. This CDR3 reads CASTQDRFREQYF. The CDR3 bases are TGTGCCAGCACCCAGGACAGGTTTCGGGAGCAGTACTTC.

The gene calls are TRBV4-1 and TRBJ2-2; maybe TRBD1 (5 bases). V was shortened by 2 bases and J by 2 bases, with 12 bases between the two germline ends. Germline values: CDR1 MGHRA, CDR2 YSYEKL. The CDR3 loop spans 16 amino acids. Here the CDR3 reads CASSQTDQGNTGELFF. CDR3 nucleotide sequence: TGCGCCAGCAGCCAAACGGACCAGGGAAACACCGGGGAGCTGTTTTTT.

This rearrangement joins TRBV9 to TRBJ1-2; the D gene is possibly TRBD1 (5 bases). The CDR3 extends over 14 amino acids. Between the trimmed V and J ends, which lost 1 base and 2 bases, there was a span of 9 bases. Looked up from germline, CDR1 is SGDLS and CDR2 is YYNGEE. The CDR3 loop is CASSVTDSNYGYTF. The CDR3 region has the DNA TGTGCCAGCAGCGTAACCGACAGCAACTATGGCTACACCTTC.

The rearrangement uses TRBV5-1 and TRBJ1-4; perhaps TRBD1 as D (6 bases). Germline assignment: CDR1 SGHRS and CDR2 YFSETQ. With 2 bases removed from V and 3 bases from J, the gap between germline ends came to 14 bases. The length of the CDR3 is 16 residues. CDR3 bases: TGCGCCAGCAGCTTAGGCGGGGGGCTGGCTAATGAAAAACTGTTTTTT. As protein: CASSLGGGLANEKLFF.

In nucleotides, the CDR3 is TGTGCCAGCAGCCAAGGGGCTATGTGGGCTGGGGAGACCCAGTACTTC. The encoded protein is CASSQGAMWAGETQYF. The chain employs TRBV3-1 (or the pseudogene TRBV3-2) and TRBJ2-5, with no clear D. The CDR3 is 16 amino acids. Trimming took off 1 base at V and 5 bases at J, with 17 bases between the two ends. Germline CDR1 and CDR2: LGHDT and YNNKEL (reference sequence).